The entry below describes one TCR beta chain. The sample is drawn from a study of OX40 agonist ivuxolimab in advanced cancers. Sequencing was performed with immunoSEQ multiplex PCR; in TCRdb, only in-frame clones are kept and a portion is missing. The sample contains around 30,000 clones, 81% of which appear only once. The CDR3 covers 14 residues. Trimming shortened V by 5 bases and J by 7 bases, and 18 bases separated the two germline ends. Germline V CDR1 and CDR2: MDHEN, SYDVKM. The sample in question was CD4+ or CD8+ T cells sorted from blood, obtained in a trial of the OX40 agonist ivuxolimab. This chain links TRBV28 with TRBJ2-7; D not certain. The sequence derives from an adult with an advanced solid tumor such as melanoma, head and neck, liver or kidney cancer. The CDR3 loop reads CASSPHNSVREQYF. CDR3 bases: TGTGCCAGCAGTCCCCACAACAGCGTTCGGGAGCAGTACTTC. The full variable domain, completed using reference TRBV28 and TRBJ2-7, is DVKVTQSSRYLVKRTGEKVFLECVQDMDHENMFWYRQDPGLGLRLIYFSYDVKMKEKGDIPEGYSVSREKKERFSLILESASTNQTSMYLCASSPHNSVREQYFGPGTRLTVT.